The clone carrying this T cell receptor (beta chain) was seen only a few times. The CDR3 covers 16 residues. The germline V gene has CDR1 SGHRS and CDR2 YFSETQ. Trimming removed 0 bases from V and 2 bases from J; junction bases left unmatched: 3. TCRdb reprocessed the 5' RACE reads with MiXCR, giving one entry per CDR3 protein. This sample has approximately 1.8 million distinct CDR3 sequences; 32% occur once, and the top ten carry over 0.25%. These data originate in a study of identical twins. This rearrangement joins TRBV5-1 to TRBJ2-2, with 8 bases fitting TRBD1. Sequencing input: cord blood. The clonotype was recovered from a newborn girl in good health. The chain's CDR3 is CASSLAGQANTGELFF. CDR3 nucleotides: TGCGCCAGCAGCTTGGCGGGACAGGCAAACACCGGGGAGCTGTTTTTT.